Below, 30 T cell receptor beta chains from the same sample are listed, as sequenced in a study of blood T cell repertoires in COVID-19. Clones were read by immunoSEQ multiplex PCR, and TCRdb kept only the in-frame ones, dropping some. Here the sample spans about 290,000 clones, around 89% being singletons. Sequenced: peripheral blood. Receptors were obtained from a man aged 35 to 55 with acute or convalescent COVID-19.

The chain couples TRBV4-1 to TRBJ1-2; TRBD1 might be the D (5 bases). Trimming cost V 0 bases and J 0 bases, with 14 bases left between them. The CDR3 has 17 amino acids. Per the germline V gene, CDR1 is MGHRA and CDR2 is YSYEKL. The CDR3 here is CASSQDGGGRPNYGYTF. The CDR3 coding sequence is TGCGCCAGCAGCCAAGATGGGGGAGGGCGGCCTAACTATGGCTACACCTTC.

The rearrangement joins TRBV5-4 to TRBJ2-4; 7 bases match TRBD1. The CDR3 has 14 residues. Germline trimming cut 5 bases from V and 7 bases from J; bases unmatched to any gene: 9. Germline V lookup: CDR1 SGHNT, CDR2 YYREEE (reference sequence). DNA for the CDR3: TGTGCCAGCAGATACGATGGACAGGTCAACATTCAGTACTTC. Translating it yields CASRYDGQVNIQYF.

The chain recombines TRBV11-2 with TRBJ1-4; 8 bases are shared with TRBD1. Germline V gene sequence: CDR1 SGHAT, CDR2 FQNNGV. The CDR3 consists of 16 residues. V gave up 3 bases and J gave up 8 bases; unmatched junction bases: 11. The CDR3 reads CASSFSPGQGAEKLFF. CDR3 nucleotide sequence: TGTGCCAGCAGCTTCTCTCCCGGACAGGGCGCGGAAAAACTGTTTTTT.

V usage is TRBV6-5 and J usage is TRBJ1-2; no clear D. Per germline, CDR1 MNHEY and CDR2 SVGAGI. There are 13 residues in the CDR3. Between the trimmed V and J ends, which lost 2 bases and 6 bases, there was a span of 10 bases. In DNA, the CDR3 is TGTGCCAGCAGTTACATTGGCACCGATGGCTACACCTTC. The encoded protein is CASSYIGTDGYTF.

This clone has a single count. This chain uses TRBV6-6 with TRBJ1-2; D is uncertain. This CDR3 is 13 amino acids long. Trimming left V 6 bases short and J 1 base short, with 9 bases between. CDR1 and CDR2 (germline): MNHNY, SVGAGI (reference sequence). The CDR3: CASRNGINYGYTF. The CDR3 DNA sequence: TGTGCCAGCAGGAACGGTATTAACTATGGCTACACCTTC.

The chain has TRBV5-1 and TRBJ2-1; 11 positions agree with TRBD1. V shed 4 bases and J 5 bases; nucleotides not matched to a gene: 5. The CDR3 has 15 amino acids. Per germline, CDR1 SGHRS and CDR2 YFSETQ. The DNA of the CDR3 is TGCGCCAGCAGCCACGGGACAGGGGGAAACAATGAGCAGTTCTTC. This sequence encodes CASSHGTGGNNEQFF.

The sample holds one count of this clone. The chain carries TRBV6-5 and TRBJ2-3, with D possibly matching TRBD2 (5 bases). Deletions cut 2 bases from V and 4 bases from J, with 13 bases between. CDR1 and CDR2 (germline): MNHEY, SVGAGI. The CDR3 is 15 residues long. CDR3 amino acids: CASSYSGDTADTQYF. The CDR3 DNA is TGTGCCAGCAGTTACAGCGGAGACACAGCAGATACGCAGTATTTT.

The chain links TRBV6-1 to TRBJ1-2; D gene ambiguous. V lost 2 bases, J lost 4 bases, and 11 bases lay in between. The CDR3 extends over 14 amino acids. CDR1 is MNHNS, CDR2 SASEGT, per germline. This chain's CDR3 is CASSEYREAYGYTF. CDR3 nucleotide sequence: TGTGCCAGCAGTGAATATCGTGAGGCCTATGGCTACACCTTC.

This chain uses TRBV11-2 with TRBJ1-6, with a possible D match to TRBD1 (5 bases). In germline, CDR1 is SGHAT, CDR2 FQNNGV. Trimming shortened V by 6 bases and J by 10 bases, and 13 bases separated the two germline ends. CDR3 length: 13 amino acids. CDR3 amino acids: CASRMGGNSPLHF. The CDR3 nucleotides are TGTGCCAGCAGGATGGGGGGGAACTCACCCCTCCACTTT.

The chain couples TRBV29-1 to TRBJ1-5; D might be TRBD1 (6 bases). CDR1 and CDR2 from the germline V gene are SQVTM and ANQGSEA. Trimming took 6 bases from V and 6 from J, leaving 15 bases between them. The CDR3 sequence is 13 residues long. As DNA, the CDR3 is TGCAGCGTCCTGGAAGGGGGAACTCAGCCCCAGCATTTT. Protein: CSVLEGGTQPQHF.

This clone occurred once. This chain connects TRBV11-2 to TRBJ1-2; D is possibly TRBD1 (5 bases). This CDR3 spans 15 amino acids. CDR1 and CDR2 from the germline V gene are SGHAT and FQNNGV. V was shortened by 3 bases and J by 3 bases, with 14 bases between the two germline ends. The CDR3 region has the DNA TGTGCCAGCAGCTTGTCACGCGGGGGAGACTATGGCTACACCTTC. Translated, it gives CASSLSRGGDYGYTF.

The chain uses TRBV6-5 and TRBJ2-2; D remains ambiguous. Trimming took 4 bases from V and 1 from J, leaving 7 bases between them. Germline V gene lookup returns CDR1 MNHEY and CDR2 SVGAGI. This CDR3 spans 14 amino acids. The CDR3 protein is CASSSHMNTGELFF. CDR3 bases: TGTGCCAGCAGTTCACACATGAACACCGGGGAGCTGTTTTTT.

This chain links TRBV4-2 with TRBJ2-7; the match to TRBD1 covers 9 bases. The CDR3 is 15 amino acids. Germline V CDR1 and CDR2: LGHNA, YNFKEQ. Losses at the gene ends were 2 bases for V and 0 bases for J; bases not matched to a gene: 2. CDR3 region: CASSQQTGGSYEQYF. The DNA of the CDR3 is TGTGCCAGCAGCCAACAGACAGGGGGCTCCTACGAGCAGTACTTC.

The rearrangement joins TRBV11-2 to TRBJ2-3; 7 bases are shared with TRBD1. This CDR3 is built from 17 residues. CDR1 SGHAT and CDR2 FQNNGV come from the germline V gene. V was pared by 3 bases and J by 2 bases, with 11 bases of the junction left unmatched. Written as DNA, the CDR3 is TGTGCCAGCAGCTTGTCGGTACAGGGGATAAACACAGATACGCAGTATTTT. Translating gives CASSLSVQGINTDTQYF.

The chain links TRBV6-6 to TRBJ1-3; D gene unclear. Trimming pared 2 bases from V and 0 bases from J, leaving 11 bases between. The CDR3 totals 16 residues. Germline values: CDR1 MNHNY, CDR2 SVGAGI (reference sequence). The CDR3 DNA follows: TGTGCCAGCAGTTACGGAGGGTTCTTCTCTGGAAACACCATATATTTT. Its protein product is CASSYGGFFSGNTIYF.

This rearrangement joins TRBV6-5 to TRBJ1-1; D may be TRBD1 (6 bases). The V end lost 7 bases, the J end lost 11 bases, and 20 bases lay between the germline ends. Per the germline V gene, CDR1 is MNHEY and CDR2 is SVGAGI. The CDR3 covers 13 residues. The chain's CDR3 is CASTTWGGLNAFF. The CDR3 coding sequence is TGTGCCAGCACTACCTGGGGGGGGCTCAATGCTTTCTTT.

The gene calls are TRBV5-1 and TRBJ1-1; the match to TRBD1 covers 7 bases. With 5 bases clipped from V and 8 bases from J, the junction kept 9 bases outside the gene matches. This CDR3 is 13 amino acids long. Germline loops: CDR1 SGHRS, CDR2 YFSETQ. CDR3 in amino acids: CASSKQGMGEAFF. In nucleotides, the CDR3 is TGCGCCAGCAGTAAACAGGGGATGGGGGAAGCTTTCTTT.

The rearrangement joins TRBV19 to TRBJ1-6; D gene uncertain. Trimming shortened V by 3 bases and J by 6 bases, and 3 bases separated the two germline ends. The CDR3 runs 12 residues. Per germline, CDR1 LNHDA and CDR2 SQIVND (reference sequence). The CDR3 sequence is CASSIGNSPLHF. The CDR3 region has the DNA TGTGCCAGTAGTATCGGTAATTCACCCCTCCACTTT.

The count of this clone is one. The chain couples TRBV5-1 to TRBJ1-6; the D gene is possibly TRBD1 (6 bases). Germline CDR1 and CDR2: SGHRS and YFSETQ. Trimming took off 0 bases at V and 7 bases at J, with 8 bases between the two ends. This CDR3 is 14 amino acids long. The CDR3 DNA reads as TGCGCCAGCAGCTTGGAAGGGGGAAATTCACCCCTCCACTTT. This codes for CASSLEGGNSPLHF.

J is TRBJ2-3 and V is TRBV7-2; D remains unclear. This CDR3 comprises 12 residues. In germline, CDR1 is SGHTA, CDR2 FQGNSA. V lost 4 bases and J 3 bases, leaving 5 bases between the germline ends. The DNA for the CDR3 is TGTGCCAGCAGCTCCCTTACAGATACGCAGTATTTT. Protein product: CASSSLTDTQYF.

The chain joins TRBV4-1 to TRBJ2-7; 11 nucleotides line up with TRBD1. The CDR3 is made up of 15 amino acids. The ends lost 4 bases at V and 5 bases at J; junction bases unmatched: 7. The germline V gene encodes CDR1 MGHRA and CDR2 YSYEKL. The CDR3 DNA reads as TGCGCCAGCAGCCGCTCCGGGACAGGGGGTCACGAGCAGTACTTC. It is translated as CASSRSGTGGHEQYF.

The V gene is TRBV5-1, the J gene TRBJ2-3; perhaps TRBD2 as D (6 bases). Deletions cut 2 bases from V and 2 bases from J, with 12 bases between. The germline gives CDR1 SGHRS, CDR2 YFSETQ. The CDR3 spans 15 residues. As DNA, the CDR3 is TGCGCCAGCAGCTTCGGTAGCGGTAACACAGATACGCAGTATTTT. Translating gives CASSFGSGNTDTQYF.

The chain combines TRBV7-6 with TRBJ2-2, with 7 bases identical to TRBD2. CDR3 length equals 17 residues. Per the germline V gene, CDR1 is SGHVS and CDR2 is FNYEAQ. Germline trimming cut 3 bases from V and 1 base from J; bases unmatched to any gene: 8. The CDR3 region is CASSLRPGLLNTGELFF. The CDR3 DNA is TGTGCCAGCAGCTTGCGTCCGGGACTACTGAACACCGGGGAGCTGTTTTTT.

This chain links TRBV4-1 with TRBJ1-2; D not certain. The CDR3 consists of 16 residues. V lost 0 bases to trimming and J lost 0 bases, with 11 bases between them. Germline CDR1 is MGHRA and CDR2 is YSYEKL. CDR3 nucleotides: TGCGCCAGCAGCCAAGATCCCTCTCGCGCTAACTATGGCTACACCTTC. Translation gives CASSQDPSRANYGYTF.

This clone turned up a few times. The rearrangement links TRBV5-6 to TRBJ1-1, with TRBD1 matching 7 bases. With 4 bases clipped from V and 9 bases from J, the junction kept 9 bases outside the gene matches. The CDR3 is 13 amino acids. Germline V CDR1 and CDR2: SGHDT, YYEEEE. CDR3 amino acids: CASSLGPDRKAFF. Here the CDR3 DNA reads TGTGCCAGCAGCCTAGGACCGGACAGGAAAGCTTTCTTT.

The genes are TRBV6-4 and TRBJ2-1; TRBD2 matches 9 bases. This CDR3 has 14 residues. Germline V lookup: CDR1 MRHNA, CDR2 SNTAGT. After removal of 10 bases from V and 8 bases from J, the junction contained 12 bases not matched to a gene. CDR3 loop: CATARAGGPYEQFF. The CDR3 DNA follows: TGTGCCACAGCCAGGGCGGGGGGGCCCTATGAGCAGTTCTTC.

The sample holds one count of this clone. The CDR3 region has the DNA TGTGCCAGTAGCGGACAGGTTGGGGATGAGCAGTTCTTC. Protein product: CASSGQVGDEQFF. This sequence joins TRBV19 and TRBJ2-1; TRBD1 matches 7 bases. With V trimmed by 6 bases and J by 8 bases, 7 bases remained unmatched. The CDR3 sequence is 13 residues long. Germline V CDR1 and CDR2: LNHDA, SQIVND (reference sequence).

V gene TRBV29-1 combines with J gene TRBJ1-1; 8 bases fit TRBD1. The CDR3 runs to 14 residues. Trimming cost V 6 bases and J 1 base; bases outside gene matches: 7. Germline V CDR1 and CDR2: SQVTM, ANQGSEA. CDR3: CSVPTGGANTEAFF. CDR3 DNA: TGCAGCGTACCTACAGGGGGGGCGAACACTGAAGCTTTCTTT.

The V and J genes are TRBV28 and TRBJ1-1; no clear D. Trimming took off 3 bases at V and 1 base at J, with 6 bases between the two ends. The CDR3 totals 13 residues. The germline CDR1 and CDR2 sequences are MDHEN and SYDVKM. The CDR3 nucleotides are TGTGCCAGCAGTTTCTCCCCGAACACTGAAGCTTTCTTT. It is translated as CASSFSPNTEAFF.

This rearrangement joins TRBV24-1 to TRBJ2-2; D possibly corresponds to TRBD2 (6 bases). The germline V gene encodes CDR1 KGHDR and CDR2 SFDVKD. The germline V and J ends were trimmed by 5 bases and 6 bases, with 21 bases remaining between them. The CDR3 length is 17 residues. The CDR3 sequence: CATSATPGERFAGELFF. For the CDR3, the DNA is TGTGCCACCAGTGCAACCCCGGGGGAGCGATTTGCCGGGGAGCTGTTTTTT.